The 18 T cell receptor beta chains given below trace back to one sample, sequenced in a study of OX40 agonist ivuxolimab in advanced cancers. Assay used: immunoSEQ multiplex PCR; TCRdb lists only in-frame clones, some missing. The sample carries tens of thousands of clones, about nine tenths recorded once. The sequencing here drew on CD4+ or CD8+ T cells sorted from blood, taken in a trial of the OX40 agonist ivuxolimab. The receptors were gathered from an adult with an advanced solid tumor such as melanoma, head and neck, liver or kidney cancer.

The rearrangement links TRBV6-6 to TRBJ2-7, with 9 bases aligning to TRBD1. Germline V gene sequence: CDR1 MNHNY, CDR2 SVGAGI (reference sequence). Trimming cost V 6 bases and J 5 bases; bases outside gene matches: 5. CDR3 length equals 13 residues. The DNA for the CDR3 is TGTGCCAGCAGGGGGACAGGGAACGACGAGCAGTACTTC. As protein: CASRGTGNDEQYF.

This chain links TRBV5-6 with TRBJ2-1; TRBD2 matches 9 bases. The CDR3 loop spans 16 amino acids. The germline V gene encodes CDR1 SGHDT and CDR2 YYEEEE. V was pared by 4 bases and J by 8 bases, with 13 bases of the junction left unmatched. The CDR3 loop is CASSPVLAGGAHEQFF. The CDR3 DNA sequence: TGTGCCAGCAGCCCCGTGCTCGCGGGAGGGGCTCATGAGCAGTTCTTC.

The chain joins TRBV11-2 to TRBJ2-3, with 10 bases that match TRBD2. Germline V CDR1 and CDR2: SGHAT, FQNNGV. Germline trimming cut 5 bases from V and 3 bases from J; bases unmatched to any gene: 8. The CDR3 spans 16 residues. CDR3 DNA sequence: TGTGCCAGCAGCCGCTGGGGGGGACTAGCGACAGATACGCAGTATTTT. Its translation: CASSRWGGLATDTQYF.

V gene TRBV30 combines with J gene TRBJ2-5; TRBD1 matches 8 bases. In germline, CDR1 is GTSNPN, CDR2 SVGIG (reference sequence). The CDR3 has 18 amino acids. Unmatched junction bases numbered 16, after V lost 0 bases and J lost 4 bases. The DNA for the CDR3 is TGTGCCTGGAGTGTTACACTGCTAGCACAGGGGGGTGTAGAGACCCAGTACTTC. As protein: CAWSVTLLAQGGVETQYF.

The rearrangement links TRBV14 to TRBJ2-7; no clear D gene. CDR1 and CDR2 from the germline V gene are SGHDN and FVKESK. The CDR3 length is 15 residues. Trimming cost V 4 bases and J 0 bases, with 13 bases left between them. For the CDR3, the DNA is TGTGCCAGCAGCCGGAAGGGAACAGCCTCCTACGAGCAGTACTTC. It specifies CASSRKGTASYEQYF.

This chain uses TRBV11-2 with TRBJ1-1; the D gene is possibly TRBD1 (6 bases). The CDR3 runs to 14 residues. Germline CDR1 SGHAT, CDR2 FQNNGV. V lost 1 base and J 3 bases, leaving 9 bases between the germline ends. CDR3 in amino acids: CASSLAGADTEAFF. DNA of the CDR3: TGTGCCAGCAGCTTAGCAGGGGCTGACACTGAAGCTTTCTTT.

The chain has TRBV21-1 and TRBJ1-2. TRBV21-1 is reported as a pseudogene. This CDR3 has 11 amino acids. The CDR3, as DNA: TGTGCCAGCAGCCCCCCACGCGGCTACACCTTC. It yields the protein CASSPPRGYTF.

V gene TRBV5-4 combines with J gene TRBJ2-6; D uncertain. CDR3 length: 13 amino acids. The V end lost 4 bases, the J end lost 1 base, and 3 bases lay between the germline ends. CDR1 is SGHNT and CDR2 is YYREEE in the germline V gene (reference sequence). DNA for the CDR3: TGTGCCAGCAGCCCATCTGGGGCCAACGTCCTGACTTTC. Translated, it gives CASSPSGANVLTF.

The chain combines TRBV10-3 with TRBJ2-7; the match to TRBD2 covers 10 bases. Trimming took 5 bases from V and 2 from J; bases not matched to a gene: 15. This CDR3 comprises 18 residues. Per germline, CDR1 ENHRY and CDR2 SYGVKD. CDR3 sequence: CAISTGSDSGRKAYEQYF. The CDR3 nucleotides read TGTGCCATCAGTACCGGGTCCGATAGCGGGAGGAAGGCCTACGAGCAGTACTTC.

The chain joins TRBV28 to TRBJ2-7; D might be TRBD1 (5 bases). The CDR3 is 15 amino acids. The V end lost 5 bases, the J end lost 4 bases, and 18 bases lay between the germline ends. The germline V gene encodes CDR1 MDHEN and CDR2 SYDVKM. This CDR3 is CASSPPTEIKYEQYF. The DNA for the CDR3 is TGTGCCAGCAGTCCACCGACAGAAATAAAGTACGAGCAGTACTTC.

This rearrangement joins TRBV6-1 to TRBJ1-5; TRBD1 might be the D (6 bases). Deletions cut 7 bases from V and 7 bases from J, with 17 bases between. CDR3 length: 14 residues. CDR1 MNHNS and CDR2 SASEGT come from the germline V gene. The CDR3 loop is CASTTTGSRQPQHF. CDR3 sequence (DNA): TGTGCCAGCACCACCACAGGGTCCCGACAGCCCCAGCATTTT.

The chain carries TRBV28 and TRBJ2-5; D unresolved. Between the trimmed V and J ends, which lost 6 bases and 5 bases, there was a span of 13 bases. CDR1 is MDHEN, CDR2 SYDVKM, per germline. CDR3 length: 13 residues. The CDR3 coding sequence is TGTGCCAGCAGAACACCCGGGTCGGAGACCCAGTACTTC. Translated: CASRTPGSETQYF.

The chain employs TRBV5-1 and TRBJ1-2; the D is unclear. This CDR3 spans 13 amino acids. Trimming removed 5 bases from V and 0 bases from J, with 8 bases in between. CDR1 is SGHRS, CDR2 YFSETQ, per germline. Here the CDR3 DNA reads TGCGCCAGCAGGATAGTAGCTAACTATGGCTACACCTTC. This encodes CASRIVANYGYTF.

The chain recombines TRBV5-1 with TRBJ1-3; a weak D match, TRBD1 (5 bases). V lost 0 bases and J 3 bases, leaving 10 bases between the germline ends. This CDR3 contains 15 residues. CDR1 is SGHRS, CDR2 YFSETQ, per germline. The DNA of the CDR3 is TGCGCCAGCAGCTTGGTTGGGGGAGGTGGAAACACCATATATTTT. It yields the protein CASSLVGGGGNTIYF.

The chain combines TRBV11-2 with TRBJ2-1, with a weak D call TRBD1 (6 bases). Germline V gene data show CDR1 as SGHAT and CDR2 as FQNNGV. The CDR3 is made up of 16 amino acids. The germline V and J ends were trimmed by 1 base and 7 bases, with 17 bases remaining between them. The CDR3 sequence is CASSLVAGGVSNEQFF. The CDR3 DNA sequence: TGTGCCAGCAGCTTAGTCGCTGGGGGCGTATCGAATGAGCAGTTCTTC.

This clone was observed a single time. This sequence joins TRBV6-6 and TRBJ1-4; D might be TRBD1 (6 bases). The CDR3 is 14 amino acids. Germline values: CDR1 MNHNY, CDR2 SVGAGI (reference sequence). V lost 6 bases and J 0 bases, leaving 8 bases between the germline ends. The CDR3 coding sequence is TGTGCCAGCAGCAGGACAGCAACTAATGAAAAACTGTTTTTT. Translated, it gives CASSRTATNEKLFF.

This clone occurred once. The chain combines TRBV7-9 with TRBJ2-3; TRBD2 matches at 13 bases. From germline, CDR1 is SEHNR and CDR2 FQNEAQ (reference sequence). This CDR3 contains 15 residues. V was clipped by 5 bases and J by 4 bases; unmatched bases: 3. The CDR3 reads CASSRTSGRPDTQYF. The CDR3 nucleotides read TGTGCCAGCAGCCGGACTAGCGGGAGACCAGATACGCAGTATTTT.

The rearrangement uses TRBV21-1 and TRBJ1-2. TRBV21-1 is a pseudogene locus. CDR3 length: 15 amino acids. CDR3 residues: CASSKHDYPRRGYTF. CDR3 nucleotides: TGTGCCAGCAGCAAACATGACTATCCTAGGCGCGGCTACACCTTC.